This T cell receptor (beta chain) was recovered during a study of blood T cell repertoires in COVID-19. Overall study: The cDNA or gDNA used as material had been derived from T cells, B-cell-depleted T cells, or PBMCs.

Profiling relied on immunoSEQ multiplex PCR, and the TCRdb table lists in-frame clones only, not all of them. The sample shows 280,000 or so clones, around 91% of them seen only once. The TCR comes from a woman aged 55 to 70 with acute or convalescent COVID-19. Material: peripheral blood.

The CDR3 region has the DNA TGTGCCAGCAGCATGTCGTCCGGGACATCCACTAATGGCTACACCTTC. Amino acids: CASSMSSGTSTNGYTF. The chain uses TRBV7-2 and TRBJ1-2; TRBD1 might be the D (6 bases). The germline gives CDR1 SGHTA, CDR2 FQGNSA. The germline V and J ends were trimmed by 5 bases and 6 bases, with 22 bases remaining between them. The CDR3 is 16 amino acids.